Each of the 17 T cell receptor beta chains below was sequenced from the same sample in a study of CD8 T cells in ankylosing spondylitis listed by TCRdb under 2017. Library generation was performed with 5' RACE. The sequencing machine was an Illumina HiSeq 2500. TCRdb trimmed public reads at Q25 via fastp, called clones via MiXCR and kept in-frame beta chains. Rows merge per CDR3 protein into single entries with the most common DNA and genes. In all, the sample holds over 30,000 distinct CDR3 sequences, and 13% of those were seen once. In total, the top ten clones hold 32% of the sample. The specimen sequenced was synovial fluid, either unsorted or a sorted T cell fraction (not recorded which). The source of these receptors is a male donor with ankylosing spondylitis.

This clonotype has ten or more counts. The chain is built from TRBV4-3 and TRBJ2-3; 8 bases are shared with TRBD2. Germline-derived CDR1 and CDR2 are LGHNA and YSLEER. With 2 bases clipped from V and 4 bases from J, the junction kept 11 bases outside the gene matches. There are 17 residues in the CDR3. In DNA form, the CDR3 reads TGCGCCAGCAGCCAAACGTTACAAACGGGAGGGGCAGATACGCAGTATTTT. It yields the protein CASSQTLQTGGADTQYF.

In its sample, this clonotype was seen a few times. The genes are TRBV12-3 or TRBV12-4 and TRBJ2-3, with a tentative D call TRBD2 (6 bases). V gave up 6 bases and J gave up 6 bases, with 16 bases separating them. The CDR3 spans 14 residues. The chain's CDR3 is CASSLGLLADTQYF. As DNA, the CDR3 is TGTGCCAGCAGCCTCGGACTCCTAGCGGATACGCAGTATTTT.

A few counts support this clonotype. A much bigger clone sits one base away, suggesting this may be a read error. This chain joins TRBV6-1 and TRBJ2-1; 11 bases agree with TRBD2. Trimming at V came to 7 bases and at J to 4 bases, leaving 15 bases not matched to a gene. This CDR3 is built from 18 residues. Germline CDR1 reads MNHNS; CDR2 reads SASEGT. The CDR3 bases are TGTGCCAGCACTAGTAGAGATACTAGACTAGCGGGGTACAATGAGCAGTTCTTC. Translation: CASTSRDTRLAGYNEQFF.

The CDR3 nucleotides read TGTGCCACGGGATTCATGGAGACCCAGTACTTC. Its protein is CATGFMETQYF. This sequence joins TRBV24-1 and TRBJ2-5; D is unresolved. The germline gives CDR1 KGHDR, CDR2 SFDVKD. The V and J ends lost 10 bases and 5 bases respectively, with 10 bases between them. The CDR3 has 11 residues.

This clonotype came up a few times. The chain is built from TRBV9 and TRBJ2-1, with a tentative D call TRBD2 (6 bases). The CDR3 loop spans 13 amino acids. Germline V gene lookup returns CDR1 SGDLS and CDR2 YYNGEE. With 2 bases removed from V and 5 bases from J, the gap between germline ends came to 8 bases. CDR3 sequence (DNA): TGTGCCAGCAGCGTCGGAGGGGACAATGAGCAGTTCTTC. This encodes CASSVGGDNEQFF.

This clonotype was picked up many times. The rearrangement joins TRBV4-1 to TRBJ2-7, with TRBD1 identical over 7 bases. CDR1 and CDR2 from the germline V gene are MGHRA and YSYEKL. V lost 4 bases, J lost 1 base, and 7 bases stayed unmatched. The CDR3 length is 15 residues. Here the CDR3 reads CASSLFGQASYEQYF. The CDR3 coding sequence is TGCGCCAGCAGCCTTTTCGGACAGGCTTCCTACGAGCAGTACTTC.

This clonotype was seen only a few times. This chain connects TRBV20-1 to TRBJ2-2, with 8 bases aligning to TRBD1. The J segment lost 0 bases and the V segment lost 6 bases, leaving 12 bases of the junction unmatched. Germline CDR1 and CDR2: DFQATT and SNEGSKA (reference sequence). This CDR3 is built from 17 residues. The CDR3 region has the DNA TGCAGTGCCCGCCGACGGGACAGGCCAACGAACACCGGGGAGCTGTTTTTT. It specifies CSARRRDRPTNTGELFF.

This clonotype has only a few counts. J is TRBJ1-5 and V is TRBV6-2 or TRBV6-3, with D possibly TRBD1 on 6 matching bases. This CDR3 comprises 16 residues. CDR1 and CDR2 from the germline V gene are MNHEY and SVGEGT. Trimming stripped 5 bases from V and 2 bases from J, with 16 bases between. CDR3 coding DNA: TGTGCCAGCAGTCCTCGGGACATTAGTCGCAATCAGCCCCAGCATTTT. Translating gives CASSPRDISRNQPQHF.

The chain is built from TRBV5-1 and TRBJ2-2; weak D call: TRBD1 (5 bases). V lost 0 bases, J lost 5 bases, and 14 bases lay in between. The V gene's germline CDR1 is SGHRS and CDR2 YFSETQ. The CDR3 consists of 16 residues. The CDR3 nucleotides read TGCGCCAGCAGCTTGGTTACACCAGGGCTGACCGGGGAGCTGTTTTTT. Its protein product is CASSLVTPGLTGELFF.

The gene calls are TRBV5-1 and TRBJ2-5; 13 bases agree with TRBD2. Germline CDR1 SGHRS, CDR2 YFSETQ. The CDR3 spans 16 residues. V shed 0 bases, J shed 4 bases, and the junction held 3 bases outside the gene matches. CDR3 nucleotide sequence: TGCGCCAGCAGCTTGGGGGGACTAGCGGGAACAGAGACCCAGTACTTC. It codes for CASSLGGLAGTETQYF.

The chain recombines TRBV7-2 with TRBJ1-2; D is ambiguous. Trimming left V 1 base short and J 4 bases short, with 7 bases between. From germline, CDR1 is SGHTA and CDR2 FQGNSA. This CDR3 spans 13 amino acids. CDR3 in DNA: TGTGCCAGCAGCTTAGTTGGGTTCTATGGCTACACCTTC. This translates into CASSLVGFYGYTF.

Ten or more counts support this clonotype. The V and J genes are TRBV7-9 and TRBJ2-3; D remains ambiguous. CDR3 length: 14 residues. V lost 1 base, J lost 5 bases, and 10 bases lay in between. Germline loops: CDR1 SEHNR, CDR2 FQNEAQ (reference sequence). The CDR3 region has the DNA TGTGCCAGCAGCTTAGGGCAACCCGGAGATACGCAGTATTTT. Its translation: CASSLGQPGDTQYF.

This sequence joins TRBV5-5 and TRBJ1-1, with a possible D match to TRBD1 (5 bases). Trimming removed 2 bases at V and 3 bases at J, with 8 bases between. The CDR3 is 13 residues long. CDR1 and CDR2 (germline): SGHKS, YYEKEE (reference sequence). CDR3 DNA: TGTGCCAGCAGCTTAAGAGGGGACACTGAAGCTTTCTTT. Its translation is CASSLRGDTEAFF.

The chain has TRBV27 and TRBJ2-1; tentatively, D is TRBD1 (7 bases). The germline V gene has CDR1 MNHEY and CDR2 SMNVEV (reference sequence). CDR3 length: 15 amino acids. The V and J ends lost 6 bases and 7 bases respectively, with 19 bases between them. CDR3 region: CASSIGSGGRNEQFF. For the CDR3, the DNA is TGTGCCAGCAGCATAGGGTCAGGGGGGAGAAATGAGCAGTTCTTC.

This clonotype showed up just a few times. This chain links TRBV13 with TRBJ2-7; maybe TRBD2 (5 bases). Germline CDR1 PRHDT, CDR2 FYEKMQ (reference sequence). V dropped 5 bases and J dropped 5 bases, with 13 bases sitting between them. The CDR3 has 13 residues. In nucleotides, the CDR3 is TGTGCCAGCAGCCCGAGAGGGCCGAACGAGCAGTACTTC. It encodes CASSPRGPNEQYF.

This clonotype was counted at least ten times. V gene TRBV6-4 combines with J gene TRBJ2-1; 7 bases fit TRBD2. V gave up 2 bases and J gave up 4 bases; unmatched junction bases: 5. Germline V gives CDR1 MRHNA, CDR2 SNTAGT. The CDR3 length is 15 residues. For the CDR3, the DNA is TGTGCCAGCAGTGACGGCGGGGGAACTTACAATGAGCAGTTCTTC. Translation: CASSDGGGTYNEQFF.

The table lists this clonotype with many counts. The rearrangement uses TRBV7-8 and TRBJ1-5; 8 nucleotides match TRBD1. The V gene's germline CDR1 is SGHVS and CDR2 FQNEAQ. The CDR3 totals 19 residues. V shed 2 bases, J shed 0 bases, and the junction held 12 bases outside the gene matches. CDR3 bases: TGTGCCAGCAGCTTACCCCCCCAACAGGGGGAGAATAGCAATCAGCCCCAGCATTTT. Its protein is CASSLPPQQGENSNQPQHF.